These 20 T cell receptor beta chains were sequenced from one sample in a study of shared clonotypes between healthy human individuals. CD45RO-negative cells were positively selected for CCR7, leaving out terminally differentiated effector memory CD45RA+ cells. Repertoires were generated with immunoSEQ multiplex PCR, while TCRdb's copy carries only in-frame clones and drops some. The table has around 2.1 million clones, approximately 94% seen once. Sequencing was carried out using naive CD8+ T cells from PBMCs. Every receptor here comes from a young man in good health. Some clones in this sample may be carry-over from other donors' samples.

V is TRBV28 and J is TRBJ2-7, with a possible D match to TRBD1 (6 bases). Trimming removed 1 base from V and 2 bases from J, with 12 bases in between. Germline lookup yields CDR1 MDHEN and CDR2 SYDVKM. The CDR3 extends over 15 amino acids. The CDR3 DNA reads TGTGCCAGCAGTTTATCGACAGGATTTACCTACGAGCAGTACTTC. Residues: CASSLSTGFTYEQYF.

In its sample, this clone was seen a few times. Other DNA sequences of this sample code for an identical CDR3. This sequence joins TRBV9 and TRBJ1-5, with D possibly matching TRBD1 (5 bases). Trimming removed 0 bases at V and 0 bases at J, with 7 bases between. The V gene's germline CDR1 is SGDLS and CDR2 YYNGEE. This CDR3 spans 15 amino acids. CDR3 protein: CASSVGGDSNQPQHF. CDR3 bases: TGTGCCAGCAGCGTAGGGGGGGATAGCAATCAGCCCCAGCATTTT.

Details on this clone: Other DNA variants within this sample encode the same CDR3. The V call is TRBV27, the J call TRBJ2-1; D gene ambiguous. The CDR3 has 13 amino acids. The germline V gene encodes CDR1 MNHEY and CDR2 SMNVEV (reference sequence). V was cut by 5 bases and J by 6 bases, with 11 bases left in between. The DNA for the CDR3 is TGTGCCAGCAGTCTCGATAGAGTCAATGAGCAGTTCTTC. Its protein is CASSLDRVNEQFF.

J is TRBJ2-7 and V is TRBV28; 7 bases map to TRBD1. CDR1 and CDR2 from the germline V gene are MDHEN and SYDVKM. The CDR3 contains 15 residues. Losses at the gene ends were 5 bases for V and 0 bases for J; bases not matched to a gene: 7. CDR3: CASSHGTDGSYEQYF. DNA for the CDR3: TGTGCCAGCAGTCATGGGACAGACGGCTCCTACGAGCAGTACTTC.

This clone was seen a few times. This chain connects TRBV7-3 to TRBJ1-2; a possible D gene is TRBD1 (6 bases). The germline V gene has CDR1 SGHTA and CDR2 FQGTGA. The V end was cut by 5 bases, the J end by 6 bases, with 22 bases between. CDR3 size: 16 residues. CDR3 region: CASSPEGQRAYDGYTF. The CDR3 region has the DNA TGTGCCAGCAGCCCAGAAGGACAGAGGGCCTATGATGGCTACACCTTC.

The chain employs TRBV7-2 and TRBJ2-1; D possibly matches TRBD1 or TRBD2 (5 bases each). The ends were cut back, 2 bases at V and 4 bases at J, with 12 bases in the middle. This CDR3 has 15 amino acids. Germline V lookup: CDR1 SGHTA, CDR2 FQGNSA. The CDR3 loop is CASSLTGTKYNEQFF. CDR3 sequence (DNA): TGTGCCAGCAGCTTAACCGGGACCAAATACAATGAGCAGTTCTTC.

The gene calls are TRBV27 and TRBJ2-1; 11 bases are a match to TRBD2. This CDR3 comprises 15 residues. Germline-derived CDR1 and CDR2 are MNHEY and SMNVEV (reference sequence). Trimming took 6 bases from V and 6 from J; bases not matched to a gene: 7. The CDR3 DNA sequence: TGTGCCAGCAGCCTACTAGCGGGAGCGCCCAATGAGCAGTTCTTC. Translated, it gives CASSLLAGAPNEQFF.

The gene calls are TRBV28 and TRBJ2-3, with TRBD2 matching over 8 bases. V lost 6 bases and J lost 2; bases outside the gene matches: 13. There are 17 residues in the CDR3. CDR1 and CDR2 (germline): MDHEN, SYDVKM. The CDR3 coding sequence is TGTGCCAGCAGACCGAACGGATGGCGGGAGGACACAGATACGCAGTATTTT. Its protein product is CASRPNGWREDTDTQYF.

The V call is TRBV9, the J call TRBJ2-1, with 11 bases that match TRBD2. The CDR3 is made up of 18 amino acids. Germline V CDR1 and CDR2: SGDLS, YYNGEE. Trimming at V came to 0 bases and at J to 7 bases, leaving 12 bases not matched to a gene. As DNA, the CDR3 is TGTGCCAGCAGCGTAGAGTTGGTCCGGTCTAGCGGGAGGAATGAGCAGTTCTTC. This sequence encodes CASSVELVRSSGRNEQFF.

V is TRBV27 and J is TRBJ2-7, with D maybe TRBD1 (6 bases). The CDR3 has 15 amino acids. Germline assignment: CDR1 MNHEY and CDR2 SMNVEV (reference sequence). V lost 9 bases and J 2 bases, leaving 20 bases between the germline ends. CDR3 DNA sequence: TGTGCCAGTAACAGGGATGGGAGAGGGGCCTACGAGCAGTACTTC. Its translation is CASNRDGRGAYEQYF.

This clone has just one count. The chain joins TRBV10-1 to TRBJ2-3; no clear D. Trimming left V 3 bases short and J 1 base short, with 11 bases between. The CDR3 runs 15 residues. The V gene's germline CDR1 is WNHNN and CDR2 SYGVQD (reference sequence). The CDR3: CASSDSGWGTDTQYF. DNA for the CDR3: TGCGCCAGCAGTGACTCCGGGTGGGGCACAGATACGCAGTATTTT.

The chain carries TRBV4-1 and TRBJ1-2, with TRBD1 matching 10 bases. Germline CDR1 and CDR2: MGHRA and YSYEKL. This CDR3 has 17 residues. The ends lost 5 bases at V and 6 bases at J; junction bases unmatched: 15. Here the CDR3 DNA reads TGCGCCAGCAGCTACAAGATATCGGACAGGGGGTTCAATGGCTACACCTTC. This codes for CASSYKISDRGFNGYTF.

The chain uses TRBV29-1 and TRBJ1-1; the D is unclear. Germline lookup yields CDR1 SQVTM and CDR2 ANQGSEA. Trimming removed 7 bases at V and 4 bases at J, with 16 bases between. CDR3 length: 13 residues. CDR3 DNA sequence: TGCAGCGCTGGCCACATTTGGGGCACTGAAGCTTTCTTT. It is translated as CSAGHIWGTEAFF.

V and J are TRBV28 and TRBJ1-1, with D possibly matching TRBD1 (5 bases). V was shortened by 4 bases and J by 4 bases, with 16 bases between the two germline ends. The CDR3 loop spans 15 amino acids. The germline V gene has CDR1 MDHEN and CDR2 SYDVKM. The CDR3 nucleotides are TGTGCCAGCAGTTCGTTCAGGGAGTCTGGCACTGAAGCTTTCTTT. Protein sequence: CASSSFRESGTEAFF.

The DNA for the CDR3 is TGTGCCAGCTCGCCGAACAGGGGTTTATCGAACAATGAGCAGTTCTTC. This encodes CASSPNRGLSNNEQFF. The V gene is TRBV18, the J gene TRBJ2-1; TRBD1 agrees at 7 bases. Losses at the gene ends were 6 bases for V and 5 bases for J; bases not matched to a gene: 13. The CDR3 length is 16 residues. The germline V gene encodes CDR1 KGHSH and CDR2 LQKENI.

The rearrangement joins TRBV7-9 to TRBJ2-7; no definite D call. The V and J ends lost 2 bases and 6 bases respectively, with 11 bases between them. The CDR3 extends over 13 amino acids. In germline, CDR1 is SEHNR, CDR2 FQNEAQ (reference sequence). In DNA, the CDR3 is TGTGCCAGCAGCTTAAATGACCCAAGCGAGCAGTACTTC. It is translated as CASSLNDPSEQYF.

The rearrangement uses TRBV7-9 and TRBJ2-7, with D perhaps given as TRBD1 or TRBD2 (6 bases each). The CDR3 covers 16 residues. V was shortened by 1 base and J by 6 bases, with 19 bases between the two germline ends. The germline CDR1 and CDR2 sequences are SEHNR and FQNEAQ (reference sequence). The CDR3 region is CASSLGPGTPGAEQYF. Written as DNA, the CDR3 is TGTGCCAGCAGCTTAGGCCCCGGGACTCCGGGGGCCGAGCAGTACTTC.

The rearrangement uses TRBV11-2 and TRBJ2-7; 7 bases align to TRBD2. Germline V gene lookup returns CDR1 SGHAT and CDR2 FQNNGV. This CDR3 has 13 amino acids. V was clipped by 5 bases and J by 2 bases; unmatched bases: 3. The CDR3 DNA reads TGTGCCAGCAGCACCGGGACTACCTACGAGCAGTACTTC. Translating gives CASSTGTTYEQYF.

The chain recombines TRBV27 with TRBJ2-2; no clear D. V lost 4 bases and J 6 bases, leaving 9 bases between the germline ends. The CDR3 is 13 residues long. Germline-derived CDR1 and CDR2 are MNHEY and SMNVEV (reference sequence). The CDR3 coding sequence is TGTGCCAGCAGTTATATTAATTCCGGGGAGCTGTTTTTT. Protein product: CASSYINSGELFF.

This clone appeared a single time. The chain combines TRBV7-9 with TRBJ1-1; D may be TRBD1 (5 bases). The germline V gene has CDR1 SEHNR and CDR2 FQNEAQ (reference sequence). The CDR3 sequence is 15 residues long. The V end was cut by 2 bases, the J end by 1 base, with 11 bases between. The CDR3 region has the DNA TGTGCCAGCAGCTTAATCGGGGCTGCGAACACTGAAGCTTTCTTT. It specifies CASSLIGAANTEAFF.